Sequencing of this T cell receptor beta chain was carried out in a study of cytomegalovirus exposure and HLA in healthy donors. The CDR3 is made up of 14 amino acids. Trimming removed 5 bases at V and 5 bases at J, with 15 bases between. Germline-derived CDR1 and CDR2 are SGHRS and YFSETQ. On this clone: As yet, its antigen is unknown.

PCR employed 60 Vbeta and 13 Jbeta primers. Libraries were prepared by immunoSEQ multiplex PCR; TCRdb keeps only in-frame clonotypes and omits some of them. The sample has some 110,000 clones, about 80% seen once. Whole-study findings and limits: Rarity marked most TCR sequences, yet some public TCRs occurred in many donors. An ancestry cluster, one associated with Asian ancestry, reportedly showed fewer N-insertions than the roughly 700-donor mean in a later analysis. Follow-up analysis seemed to connect common viral pathogens with several of the most significant clusters identified. Equally common other TCR beta chains were less clonally expanded than HLA-associated ones, a later analysis found.

Sequenced material: PBMCs. This chain connects TRBV5-1 to TRBJ2-3, with D possibly TRBD2 on 5 matching bases. The sequence was obtained from a man in his fifties or sixties in good health and CMV-seropositive. The CDR3 coding sequence is TGCGCCAGCAGAGGACTTACTGGGCAAGATACGCAGTATTTT. It encodes CASRGLTGQDTQYF.